The 11 T cell receptor beta chains reported below all come from one sample, sequenced in a study of T cell responses to AZD1222 COVID-19 vaccine. Here immunoSEQ multiplex PCR was the method, and the copy in TCRdb shows in-frame clones only, minus some. The table has some 120,000 clones, roughly 90% seen once. Here the sequenced sample was peripheral blood, taken on day 0 of AZD1222 vaccination. The receptors shown here come from an adult in good health.

The rearrangement uses TRBV27 and TRBJ2-3; D unclear. This CDR3 is built from 13 residues. Looked up from germline, CDR1 is MNHEY and CDR2 is SMNVEV (reference sequence). V was clipped by 6 bases and J by 6 bases, with 13 bases between them. CDR3 region: CASSLTNLDTQYF. CDR3 DNA: TGTGCCAGCAGCCTCACCAACTTGGATACGCAGTATTTT.

This sequence joins TRBV3-1 (or the pseudogene TRBV3-2) and TRBJ2-7; 12 bases agree with TRBD2. The CDR3 length is 15 residues. J lost 2 bases, V lost 3 bases, and 2 bases had no gene match. Germline loops: CDR1 LGHDT, CDR2 YNNKEL (reference sequence). The CDR3 is CASSHLAGGTYEQYF. The CDR3 nucleotides read TGTGCCAGCAGCCACCTAGCGGGGGGGACCTACGAGCAGTACTTC.

This clone has a single count. The V call is TRBV24-1, the J call TRBJ2-1; no firm D call. Trimming took 1 base from V and 13 from J, leaving 10 bases between them. In germline, CDR1 is KGHDR, CDR2 SFDVKD. CDR3 length: 12 amino acids. CDR3 sequence reads: CATSDFYWNQFF. CDR3 DNA: TGTGCCACCAGTGATTTTTATTGGAATCAGTTCTTC.

The V and J genes are TRBV24-1 and TRBJ2-1; D is unclear. The CDR3 extends over 17 amino acids. V lost 1 base and J 5 bases, leaving 17 bases between the germline ends. Germline V gene data show CDR1 as KGHDR and CDR2 as SFDVKD. The CDR3 sequence is CATSDLGKGVINNEQFF. In DNA, the CDR3 is TGTGCCACCAGTGATTTAGGCAAGGGTGTCATCAACAATGAGCAGTTCTTC.

This clone was observed a single time. V gene TRBV7-9 combines with J gene TRBJ2-5; TRBD1 aligns across 8 bases. The CDR3 loop spans 14 amino acids. CDR1 and CDR2 (germline): SEHNR, FQNEAQ (reference sequence). Trimming took 5 bases from V and 1 from J; bases not matched to a gene: 3. Here the CDR3 reads CASSNGQGQETQYF. CDR3 nucleotides: TGTGCCAGCAGCAACGGACAGGGCCAAGAGACCCAGTACTTC.

J is TRBJ2-7 and V is TRBV10-2; D is ambiguous. The V end lost 6 bases, the J end lost 2 bases, and 8 bases lay between the germline ends. Germline CDR1 and CDR2: WSHSY and SAAADI. The CDR3 length is 12 residues. CDR3 in amino acids: CASSLPTYEQYF. DNA of the CDR3: TGCGCCAGCAGCCTACCTACCTACGAGCAGTACTTC.

V usage is TRBV11-2 and J usage is TRBJ1-4; the match to TRBD1 covers 10 bases. The ends lost 5 bases at V and 8 bases at J; junction bases unmatched: 8. This CDR3 spans 15 amino acids. In germline, CDR1 is SGHAT, CDR2 FQNNGV. The CDR3 loop is CASSRGQGVGEKLFF. The CDR3 DNA is TGTGCCAGCAGCCGCGGACAGGGGGTGGGGGAAAAACTGTTTTTT. Together with reference TRBV11-2 and TRBJ1-4, the CDR3 gives the full variable domain: EAGVAQSPRYKIIEKRQSVAFWCNPISGHATLYWYQQILGQGPKLLIQFQNNGVVDDSQLPKDRFSAERLKGVDSTLKIQPAKLEDSAVYLCASSRGQGVGEKLFFGSGTQLSVL.

J is TRBJ1-1 and V is TRBV12-3 or TRBV12-4; the match to TRBD1 covers 7 bases. After removal of 7 bases from V and 11 bases from J, the junction contained 13 bases not matched to a gene. There are 13 residues in the CDR3. The CDR3 nucleotides are TGTGCCAGCACCCTCATAGAGGGGGCTGCCGCTTTCTTT. Protein: CASTLIEGAAAFF.

This sequence joins TRBV19 and TRBJ2-3; D gene unclear. CDR1 and CDR2 (germline): LNHDA, SQIVND (reference sequence). The CDR3 extends over 15 amino acids. V was shortened by 8 bases and J by 3 bases, with 18 bases between the two germline ends. The CDR3 loop is CASSGEGIRTDTQYF. Here the CDR3 DNA reads TGTGCCAGTTCAGGCGAAGGGATTAGGACAGATACGCAGTATTTT.

CDR3 DNA: TGTGCCAGCAGGACTAGCGCTAACTCCTACAATGAGCAGTTCTTC. Translating it yields CASRTSANSYNEQFF. The chain recombines TRBV6-5 with TRBJ2-1; 8 bases are shared with TRBD2. Germline trimming cut 6 bases from V and 0 bases from J; bases unmatched to any gene: 4. The CDR3 spans 15 residues. Germline V gene data show CDR1 as MNHEY and CDR2 as SVGAGI.

Only one count was recorded for this clone. V gene TRBV9 combines with J gene TRBJ2-7; 9 bases map to TRBD2. Germline lookup yields CDR1 SGDLS and CDR2 YYNGEE. Trimming cost V 4 bases and J 4 bases; bases outside gene matches: 18. The CDR3 loop spans 18 amino acids. CDR3 in DNA: TGTGCCAGCAGCCCTACGGGGCGGGCGGGAGGGCCAGGATACGAGCAGTACTTC. It is translated as CASSPTGRAGGPGYEQYF. Full variable domain (remainder filled in from reference TRBV9 and TRBJ2-7): DSGVTQTPKHLITATGQRVTLRCSPRSGDLSVYWYQQSLDQGLQFLIQYYNGEERAKGNILERFSAQQFPDLHSELNLSSLELGDSALYFCASSPTGRAGGPGYEQYFGPGTRLTVT.